The present TCR beta chain was sequenced within a study of blood T cell repertoires in COVID-19. Germline-derived CDR1 and CDR2 are SGDLS and YYNGEE. The CDR3 runs to 16 residues. Trimming removed 1 base from V and 4 bases from J; junction bases left unmatched: 7. In the source study's methods: Reference gene primers were amplified, and this amplification served to estimate nucleated cell counts. Generated by immunoSEQ multiplex PCR, the TCRdb table keeps only in-frame clones and is missing some. D and trimming come from the DNA, and the V and J calls and clone size come from that table. The table shows 200,000 to 300,000 clones, with almost 85% occurring only once.

The rearrangement joins TRBV9 to TRBJ1-3, with 8 bases that match TRBD1. The clonotype originates from a man aged 45 to 65 with acute or convalescent COVID-19. Source material: peripheral blood. CDR3 sequence reads: CASSVTGTGGGNTIYF. The CDR3, as DNA: TGTGCCAGCAGCGTAACCGGGACAGGAGGGGGAAACACCATATATTTT. The whole variable domain, filled in from reference TRBV9 and TRBJ1-3, reads DSGVTQTPKHLITATGQRVTLRCSPRSGDLSVYWYQQSLDQGLQFLIQYYNGEERAKGNILERFSAQQFPDLHSELNLSSLELGDSALYFCASSVTGTGGGNTIYFGEGSWLTVV.